This T cell receptor (beta chain) was recorded in a study of regulatory T cells in long-lasting Graves disease. Regarding the study as a whole: Persistent cases favored TRBV28, TRBJ1-2 and TRBJ2-5.

This clonotype has at least ten counts. What it binds is unknown. Building of the TCR beta libraries involved iRepertoire HTBI primers and Arm-PCR of CDR3 regions. Each CDR3 protein gets one entry after TCRdb re-called the multiplex PCR reads with MiXCR. The sample gives approximately 400,000 distinct CDR3 sequences, 15% of which show up once; 16% is in the top ten. The CDR3 has 15 residues. CDR1 and CDR2 from the germline V gene are MNHEY and SMNVEV (reference sequence). Trimming took 1 base from V and 2 from J, leaving 11 bases between them. Indicated time point: newly diagnosed GD, antithyroid drugs for less than 3 months. Making the TCR library involved RNA that had been extracted from PBMCs. Staff took approximately 9.9 milliliters of peripheral blood and put it into EDTA tubes. These same data were also listed under a study on T cells in Graves' hyperthyroidism and ophthalmopathy. That report adds: Hyperthyroidism patients were newly diagnosed, had disease duration under 2 months, and were aged 18 to 65 years. Exclusions: uncontrolled infection, other autoimmune disease, pregnancy, lactation.

The V and J genes are TRBV27 and TRBJ2-5; D unclear. The sample here was peripheral blood mononuclear cells (PBMCs), taken at new diagnosis, from a patient treated with antithyroid drugs. The clonotype was recovered from a woman aged 25 to 39 with Graves disease. The CDR3 region has the DNA TGTGCCAGCAGTTTATGGAACGGGCTTCAAGAGACCCAGTACTTC. Translating gives CASSLWNGLQETQYF.